The next 25 T cell receptor beta chains were all read from a single sample in a study of control samples from healthy donors and cancer patients. Clones were sequenced by immunoSEQ multiplex PCR, and TCRdb holds only the in-frame ones, with some missing. The table shows approximately 190,000 clones, with around 93% occurring only once. The sample was blood. Every receptor here comes from a man aged 30 to 39 in good health.

The V and J genes are TRBV2 and TRBJ2-7, with 7 nucleotides matching TRBD1. This CDR3 has 14 amino acids. Germline trimming cut 8 bases from V and 4 bases from J; bases unmatched to any gene: 11. Germline CDR1 and CDR2: SNHLY and FYNNEI. CDR3 amino acids: CASLPGQTSYEQYF. DNA of the CDR3: TGTGCCAGCCTTCCGGGACAGACTTCTTACGAGCAGTACTTC.

The J gene is TRBJ2-3, the V gene TRBV29-1; unclear D gene. CDR3 length: 13 residues. Trimming took 3 bases from V and 3 from J, leaving 10 bases between them. Germline V CDR1 and CDR2: SQVTM, ANQGSEA. CDR3 region: CSVDASQTDTQYF. The CDR3 nucleotides are TGCAGCGTTGATGCCAGCCAGACAGATACGCAGTATTTT.

V usage is TRBV12-3 or TRBV12-4 and J usage is TRBJ1-1; D call uncertain. The CDR3 consists of 12 residues. Trimming took 7 bases from V and 1 from J, leaving 7 bases between them. The CDR3: CASTLQNTEAFF. CDR3 in DNA: TGTGCCAGCACGCTGCAGAACACTGAAGCTTTCTTT.

The rearrangement links TRBV30 to TRBJ2-7; D is perhaps TRBD1 or TRBD2 (5 bases each). V was cut by 2 bases and J by 3 bases, with 20 bases left in between. The CDR3 sequence is 16 residues long. Germline V gives CDR1 GTSNPN, CDR2 SVGIG (reference sequence). CDR3 in amino acids: CAWSTQSGRLNYEQYF. CDR3 in DNA: TGTGCCTGGAGTACTCAATCGGGACGGCTAAACTACGAGCAGTACTTC. Drawing the rest from reference TRBV30 and TRBJ2-7, the complete variable domain is SQTIHQWPATLVQPVGSPLSLECTVEGTSNPNLYWYRQAAGRGLQLLFYSVGIGQISSEVPQNLSASRPQDRQFILSSKKLLLSDSGFYLCAWSTQSGRLNYEQYFGPGTRLTVT.

The rearrangement uses TRBV27 and TRBJ2-4; the D gene is possibly TRBD1 (5 bases). Trimming took 0 bases from V and 1 from J, leaving 13 bases between them. The germline V gene encodes CDR1 MNHEY and CDR2 SMNVEV (reference sequence). The CDR3 totals 17 residues. CDR3 in DNA: TGTGCCAGCAGTTTATCGTGGGGCTCAGGGGCCAAAAACATTCAGTACTTC. Translating gives CASSLSWGSGAKNIQYF.

For the CDR3, the DNA is TGTGCCAGCTCACCGGGACTAGCGGGGGTATCCGGCACAGATACGCAGTATTTT. Protein sequence: CASSPGLAGVSGTDTQYF. The rearrangement joins TRBV18 to TRBJ2-3, with TRBD2 matching over 14 bases. Germline V lookup: CDR1 KGHSH, CDR2 LQKENI. The CDR3 has 18 residues. J was trimmed by 1 base and V by 3 bases; bases with no gene match: 6.

The rearrangement joins TRBV4-1 to TRBJ1-6; 7 bases are shared with TRBD1. The CDR3 totals 15 residues. V lost 4 bases, J lost 5 bases, and 5 bases stayed unmatched. Germline CDR1 is MGHRA and CDR2 is YSYEKL. The CDR3 bases are TGCGCCAGCAGCCCCCAGACAGGGAATAATTCACCCCTCCACTTT. Translated, it gives CASSPQTGNNSPLHF.

V is TRBV27 and J is TRBJ2-3, with 11 bases fitting TRBD2. The CDR3 is 14 amino acids. V lost 6 bases to trimming and J lost 11 bases; unmatched junction nucleotides: 10. Germline V gene sequence: CDR1 MNHEY, CDR2 SMNVEV (reference sequence). CDR3 coding DNA: TGTGCCAGCAGGGGACTAGCGGCCCGCTTGGGGCAGTATTTT. This translates into CASRGLAARLGQYF.

The rearrangement links TRBV9 to TRBJ2-3; 8 nucleotides match TRBD2. This CDR3 contains 17 residues. Per the germline V gene, CDR1 is SGDLS and CDR2 is YYNGEE. Germline trimming cut 4 bases from V and 4 bases from J; bases unmatched to any gene: 14. The CDR3 here is CASSPIGGAMGSDTQYF. CDR3 DNA: TGTGCCAGCAGCCCGATCGGGGGGGCGATGGGATCAGATACGCAGTATTTT.

The chain couples TRBV7-9 to TRBJ1-4, with D unresolved. Germline loops: CDR1 SEHNR, CDR2 FQNEAQ (reference sequence). The CDR3 length is 16 residues. Trimming cost V 5 bases and J 4 bases, with 17 bases left between them. CDR3 coding DNA: TGTGCCAGCAGCCAACCGAAGGACGTACATAATGAAAAACTGTTTTTT. Protein product: CASSQPKDVHNEKLFF.

V is TRBV4-2 and J is TRBJ1-6; D is ambiguous. V lost 4 bases, J lost 4 bases, and 11 bases lay in between. The germline gives CDR1 LGHNA, CDR2 YNFKEQ. The CDR3 loop spans 15 amino acids. CDR3 nucleotides: TGTGCCAGCAGCCCTTGGACCGATTATAATTCACCCCTCCACTTT. Protein: CASSPWTDYNSPLHF.

The chain is built from TRBV7-8 and TRBJ1-6; the match to TRBD1 covers 7 bases. V lost 1 base and J lost 4; bases outside the gene matches: 4. Per germline, CDR1 SGHVS and CDR2 FQNEAQ. CDR3 size: 16 residues. The CDR3: CASSLGQGSYNSPLHF. The DNA of the CDR3 is TGTGCCAGCAGCTTAGGACAGGGCTCTTATAATTCACCCCTCCACTTT.

The V gene is TRBV29-1, the J gene TRBJ1-1; a possible D gene is TRBD1 (5 bases). This CDR3 has 12 residues. V lost 8 bases and J lost 3, with 13 bases in between. Looked up from germline, CDR1 is SQVTM and CDR2 is ANQGSEA. CDR3: CSTLRVDTEAFF. CDR3 DNA: TGCAGCACCCTCAGGGTAGACACTGAAGCTTTCTTT.

This clone was seen more than once but under ten times. This rearrangement joins TRBV7-2 to TRBJ1-5; 9 nucleotides line up with TRBD1. V dropped 3 bases and J dropped 7; count of bases not matched to a gene: 7. Germline V gene lookup returns CDR1 SGHTA and CDR2 FQGNSA. CDR3 length: 15 residues. CDR3 sequence (DNA): TGTGCCAGCAGCTTTGCGGGGACAGGGAGCCAGCCCCAGCATTTT. It yields the protein CASSFAGTGSQPQHF. Full variable domain (rest looked up from reference TRBV7-2 and TRBJ1-5): GAGVSQSPSNKVTEKGKDVELRCDPISGHTALYWYRQSLGQGLEFLIYFQGNSAPDKSGLPSDRFSAERTGGSVSTLTIQRTQQEDSAVYLCASSFAGTGSQPQHFGDGTRLSIL.

The chain combines TRBV5-4 with TRBJ2-3; 11 nucleotides match TRBD1. V lost 3 bases and J lost 7; bases outside the gene matches: 1. This CDR3 has 13 residues. Looked up from germline, CDR1 is SGHNT and CDR2 is YYREEE (reference sequence). The DNA for the CDR3 is TGTGCCAGCAGCTGGGACAGGGGGAATACGCAGTATTTT. Residues: CASSWDRGNTQYF.

The rearrangement links TRBV12-5 to TRBJ2-3; 9 nucleotides align to TRBD2. Trimming removed 0 bases from V and 4 bases from J; junction bases left unmatched: 5. Germline CDR1 and CDR2: LGHNT and FRNRAP. CDR3 length equals 16 residues. CDR3 nucleotides: TGTGCTAGTGGTTTGGTGGCGGGGGGGAGAGCAGATACGCAGTATTTT. Its protein product is CASGLVAGGRADTQYF.

J is TRBJ2-7 and V is TRBV6-2 or TRBV6-3; 8 bases match TRBD2. The length of the CDR3 is 14 residues. The V segment lost 2 bases and the J segment 7 bases; nucleotides outside the gene matches: 7. CDR1 and CDR2 (germline): MNHEY, SVGEGT. This CDR3 reads CASSYPGGHQEQYF. CDR3 DNA sequence: TGTGCCAGCAGTTACCCGGGGGGGCATCAAGAGCAGTACTTC.

This clone was detected only a few times. The chain carries TRBV2 and TRBJ2-7; no clear D. From germline, CDR1 is SNHLY and CDR2 FYNNEI. This CDR3 is built from 13 residues. The V end was cut by 2 bases, the J end by 6 bases, with 11 bases between. The CDR3 sequence: CASSESLVTEQYF. DNA of the CDR3: TGTGCCAGCAGTGAAAGTTTAGTTACCGAGCAGTACTTC. The full variable domain, with the rest looked up from reference TRBV2 and TRBJ2-7, is EPEVTQTPSHQVTQMGQEVILRCVPISNHLYFYWYRQILGQKVEFLVSFYNNEISEKSEIFDDQFSVERPDGSNFTLKIRSTKLEDSAMYFCASSESLVTEQYFGPGTRLTVT.

V is TRBV4-1 and J is TRBJ2-7; possible D gene TRBD1, 5 bases. V was cut by 4 bases and J by 1 base, with 14 bases left in between. Germline values: CDR1 MGHRA, CDR2 YSYEKL. This CDR3 spans 15 amino acids. The CDR3 loop reads CASSPSGIFSYEQYF. In DNA, the CDR3 is TGCGCCAGCAGCCCCTCAGGGATATTTTCCTACGAGCAGTACTTC.

This clone was found a few times. This chain connects TRBV7-2 to TRBJ1-6; perhaps TRBD1 as D (6 bases). The CDR3 runs 18 residues. Germline lookup yields CDR1 SGHTA and CDR2 FQGNSA. Trimming removed 3 bases at V and 0 bases at J, with 15 bases between. CDR3 sequence (DNA): TGTGCCAGCAGCTTGGAGGGGGAATTAAGCTCCTATAATTCACCCCTCCACTTT. Encoded protein: CASSLEGELSSYNSPLHF.

The chain uses TRBV3-1 (or the pseudogene TRBV3-2) and TRBJ1-2, with 7 bases that match TRBD1. The CDR3 has 13 residues. The J segment lost 2 bases and the V segment lost 3 bases, leaving 0 bases of the junction unmatched. Per the germline V gene, CDR1 is LGHDT and CDR2 is YNNKEL (reference sequence). CDR3 sequence reads: CASSQGQNYGYTF. CDR3 DNA: TGTGCCAGCAGCCAGGGACAGAACTATGGCTACACCTTC.

V gene TRBV7-9 combines with J gene TRBJ1-4; 7 positions match TRBD1. The CDR3 runs 14 residues. V gave up 6 bases and J gave up 6 bases; unmatched junction bases: 7. CDR1 and CDR2 (germline): SEHNR, FQNEAQ (reference sequence). CDR3 sequence (DNA): TGTGCCAGCAGGCCCGGCCAGGGGGATGAAAAACTGTTTTTT. Encoded protein: CASRPGQGDEKLFF.

This clone was observed a single time. The chain couples TRBV19 to TRBJ2-2; D remains ambiguous. Germline CDR1 reads LNHDA; CDR2 reads SQIVND (reference sequence). V was shortened by 8 bases and J by 1 base, with 8 bases between the two germline ends. This CDR3 has 13 residues. CDR3: CASSRRNTGELFF. As DNA, the CDR3 is TGTGCCAGTTCCCGGCGGAACACCGGGGAGCTGTTTTTT.

The J gene is TRBJ2-3, the V gene TRBV7-2; D perhaps matches TRBD2 (5 bases). The V and J ends lost 0 bases and 4 bases respectively, with 11 bases between them. The CDR3 totals 15 residues. CDR1 SGHTA and CDR2 FQGNSA come from the germline V gene. CDR3 residues: CASSLAGLLADTQYF. The CDR3 DNA reads as TGTGCCAGCAGCTTAGCCGGACTGTTGGCAGATACGCAGTATTTT.

The rearrangement uses TRBV3-1 (or the pseudogene TRBV3-2) and TRBJ1-6; D gene ambiguous. Germline CDR1 is LGHDT and CDR2 is YNNKEL (reference sequence). The CDR3 has 12 residues. The V end lost 7 bases, the J end lost 9 bases, and 10 bases lay between the germline ends. CDR3 region: CASTFLGSPLHF. The CDR3, as DNA: TGTGCCAGCACTTTTCTCGGTTCACCCCTCCACTTT.